This TCR beta chain was found in a study of neoadjuvant nivolumab and ipilimumab in lung cancer (dated by TCRdb to about 2020). At the level of the whole study: Intravenous nivolumab was dosed at 3 mg/kg on days 1, 15 and 29, and in the combination arm ipilimumab 1 mg/kg was added on day 1 only. The primary trial endpoint was the major pathologic response (MPR) rate in the intention-to-treat population in each study arm. The trial treated under 50 patients with operable NSCLC: 23 were randomized to nivolumab monotherapy and around 20 to nivolumab plus ipilimumab. TCR repertoires in pretherapy (baseline) peripheral blood were compared with TCR repertoires in tumors resected at surgery after neoadjuvant immune checkpoint blockade. Matched pretherapy and resected tumor pairs were analyzed for seven patients: four treated with nivolumab and three with nivolumab plus ipilimumab. General conclusions and limits of the study: Compared with tumor-adjacent uninvolved lung, resected tumors had greater TCR richness and clonality, and increases showed up in more of the dual-therapy-treated tumors. Richness in tumors resected after neoadjuvant therapy showed a positive correlation with pretherapy blood TCR richness (Spearman R ~ 0.86). No significant correlation was found between TCR clonality and pathologic tumor regression, and only one major-pathologic-response sample was available for the clonality analysis. A small number of samples underwent TCR sequencing. Tumor T-cell richness and clonality rose from pretherapy to surgery in three of three dual-therapy tumors but in only two of four nivolumab-treated tumors.

For this clone: Its antigen is not yet known. The record has no base qualities; no much larger clone is one base away.

V drops 0 bases and J drops 9 bases, leaving 13 bases in between. The germline V gene yields SGHRS for CDR1 and YFSETQ for CDR2. Including the terminal cysteine and phenylalanine, the CDR3 comprises 14 residues. CDR3 DNA only is kept here, 42 bases in frame from base 1. The library was prepared using the immunoSEQ multiplex PCR assay. The published analysis was carried out like this. Repertoires were summarized by richness and clonality, and significantly expanded and contracted clones were identified between pre- and post-therapy samples. TCRdb mirrors the immuneACCESS table, restricted to in-frame sequences. Some clones are absent from its copies; in checked studies, under half trace to an unresolved V gene, and the reason for the others is unknown. V, J and clone size were drawn from that table, and D and trimming were deduced from the DNA. Recorded for this sample are roughly 32,000 clones; around 90% of them occurred a single time. 2.1% of the sample is held by the ten biggest clonotypes.

The time point label, read with the paper, signifies: at surgical resection after neoadjuvant nivolumab +/- ipilimumab. Samples were obtained from the phase 2 randomized NEOSTAR trial, in which neoadjuvant nivolumab or nivolumab plus ipilimumab followed by surgery was tested in operable NSCLC. This TCR was sampled from an adult with non-small cell lung cancer. Recombination joined TRBV5-1 with TRBJ1-5, with the D gene not confidently named. Sequenced here: peripheral blood, sampled after neoadjuvant nivolumab, alone or with ipilimumab, at or shortly before surgery. This receptor carries the CDR3 CASSLGSMAGPQHF. Read as DNA, the sequence is TGCGCCAGCAGCTTGGGCTCGATGGCGGGGCCCCAGCATTTT.